These 22 T cell receptor beta chains were sequenced from one sample in a study of cytomegalovirus exposure and HLA in healthy donors. PCR used 60 Vbeta primers and 13 Jbeta primers. Sequenced by immunoSEQ multiplex PCR; TCRdb stores in-frame clones only, minus some. This table has about 80,000 clones, around three quarters appearing once. Sequenced: PBMCs. The source of these receptors is a man aged 30 to 45 in good health and CMV-seronegative.

The rearrangement joins TRBV6-5 to TRBJ1-1, with D tentatively TRBD1 (6 bases). The CDR3 is 15 amino acids. CDR1 MNHEY and CDR2 SVGAGI come from the germline V gene. V gave up 0 bases and J gave up 4 bases, with 12 bases separating them. The DNA for the CDR3 is TGTGCCAGCAGTTACTCGAGGCAGGGGACCACTGAAGCTTTCTTT. It yields the protein CASSYSRQGTTEAFF.

The V gene is TRBV5-4, the J gene TRBJ2-7, with 7 bases identical to TRBD1. The CDR3 runs to 14 residues. The V gene end was trimmed by 3 bases and the J gene end by 2 bases; junction bases not matched to a gene: 5. Per the germline V gene, CDR1 is SGHNT and CDR2 is YYREEE (reference sequence). The CDR3 DNA reads as TGTGCCAGCAGCTCTCCGGGACAGCCCTACGAGCAGTACTTC. It codes for CASSSPGQPYEQYF.

The chain combines TRBV10-1 with TRBJ1-1; D uncertain. V was shortened by 3 bases and J by 5 bases, with 7 bases between the two germline ends. The length of the CDR3 is 12 residues. Looked up from germline, CDR1 is WNHNN and CDR2 is SYGVQD (reference sequence). CDR3 sequence: CASSDRVTEAFF. CDR3 DNA: TGCGCCAGCAGTGATCGAGTTACTGAAGCTTTCTTT.

This clone was observed a few times. The chain combines TRBV25-1 with TRBJ2-1; TRBD2 matches at 10 bases. The V gene's germline CDR1 is MGHDK and CDR2 SYGVNS. The CDR3 runs to 14 residues. J was trimmed by 6 bases and V by 5 bases; bases with no gene match: 4. The DNA of the CDR3 is TGTGCCAGCAGTTTAAGGACTAGCGGCAATGAGCAGTTCTTC. Encoded protein: CASSLRTSGNEQFF.

For the CDR3, the DNA is TGTGCCAGCAGTTACTCGAGTGGGCCGGGGGCTTTCTTT. Its protein product is CASSYSSGPGAFF. The chain joins TRBV6-5 to TRBJ1-1; no clear D gene. The CDR3 is 13 residues long. Between the trimmed V and J ends, which lost 0 bases and 11 bases, there was a span of 13 bases. Germline CDR1 MNHEY, CDR2 SVGAGI.

The rearrangement uses TRBV4-2 and TRBJ2-1; TRBD2 matches 7 bases. The CDR3 has 16 amino acids. J was trimmed by 0 bases and V by 0 bases; bases with no gene match: 2. CDR1 and CDR2 from the germline V gene are LGHNA and YNFKEQ. Here the CDR3 reads CASSQEPGGSYNEQFF. The DNA for the CDR3 is TGTGCCAGCAGCCAAGAACCGGGGGGCTCCTACAATGAGCAGTTCTTC.

V and J are TRBV4-1 and TRBJ2-4, with TRBD1 identical over 12 bases. The V and J ends lost 8 bases and 2 bases, in that order; junction bases with no gene match: 4. Germline V gene data show CDR1 as MGHRA and CDR2 as YSYEKL. The length of the CDR3 is 15 residues. The CDR3 DNA sequence: TGCGCCAGCGGGACAGGGGGCGGTACCAAAAACATTCAGTACTTC. Protein: CASGTGGGTKNIQYF.

The V and J genes are TRBV29-1 and TRBJ2-7, with a tentative D call TRBD1 (6 bases). Germline V gene data show CDR1 as SQVTM and CDR2 as ANQGSEA. This CDR3 has 11 residues. V was shortened by 4 bases and J by 2 bases, with 6 bases between the two germline ends. The CDR3 region is CSVAGAYEQYF. CDR3 coding DNA: TGCAGCGTTGCAGGGGCCTACGAGCAGTACTTC.

V gene TRBV5-6 combines with J gene TRBJ1-6; 10 bases match TRBD1. Germline CDR1 and CDR2: SGHDT and YYEEEE. This CDR3 has 16 amino acids. Losses at the gene ends were 3 bases for V and 7 bases for J; bases not matched to a gene: 7. For the CDR3, the DNA is TGTGCCAGCAGCTCCCTGGGACAGGGGAAAAATTCACCCCTCCACTTT. Its translation: CASSSLGQGKNSPLHF.

This chain uses TRBV9 with TRBJ2-3; D might be TRBD2 (6 bases). The CDR3 is 15 amino acids. Trimming took off 1 base at V and 4 bases at J, with 13 bases between the two ends. CDR1 and CDR2 from the germline V gene are SGDLS and YYNGEE. The CDR3 sequence is CASSVSGTGADTQYF. The CDR3 DNA sequence: TGTGCCAGCAGCGTATCGGGGACGGGAGCAGATACGCAGTATTTT.

This chain connects TRBV7-2 to TRBJ1-3; 7 bases are shared with TRBD1. Germline trimming cut 5 bases from V and 1 base from J; bases unmatched to any gene: 2. The CDR3 contains 14 residues. Per the germline V gene, CDR1 is SGHTA and CDR2 is FQGNSA. The DNA for the CDR3 is TGTGCCAGCAGCCGACAGGGTTCTGGAAACACCATATATTTT. This encodes CASSRQGSGNTIYF. Filled out from reference TRBV7-2 and TRBJ1-3, the complete variable domain reads GAGVSQSPSNKVTEKGKDVELRCDPISGHTALYWYRQSLGQGLEFLIYFQGNSAPDKSGLPSDRFSAERTGGSVSTLTIQRTQQEDSAVYLCASSRQGSGNTIYFGEGSWLTVV.

CDR3 loop: CASTAGGSSYEQYF. CDR3 in DNA: TGTGCCAGCACCGCAGGGGGTAGCTCCTACGAGCAGTACTTC. This chain uses TRBV6-5 with TRBJ2-7; 7 bases match TRBD1. V lost 7 bases to trimming and J lost 0 bases; unmatched junction nucleotides: 6. Germline V gene data show CDR1 as MNHEY and CDR2 as SVGAGI. The length of the CDR3 is 14 residues.

The chain combines TRBV11-2 with TRBJ1-5, with 8 bases that match TRBD1. The ends lost 1 base at V and 4 bases at J; junction bases unmatched: 6. CDR3 size: 16 residues. Per the germline V gene, CDR1 is SGHAT and CDR2 is FQNNGV. The CDR3 is CASSLVAGGYNQPQHF. The CDR3 DNA sequence: TGTGCCAGCAGCTTAGTCGCAGGGGGCTATAATCAGCCCCAGCATTTT.

This rearrangement joins TRBV28 to TRBJ2-7; 7 positions match TRBD1. V was clipped by 9 bases and J by 4 bases; unmatched bases: 9. Germline CDR1 and CDR2: MDHEN and SYDVKM. This CDR3 is 13 amino acids long. CDR3 protein: CASRTGVSYEQYF. The DNA of the CDR3 is TGTGCCAGTCGAACAGGGGTTAGTTACGAGCAGTACTTC.

This rearrangement joins TRBV25-1 to TRBJ1-3; unclear D gene. Germline V gene lookup returns CDR1 MGHDK and CDR2 SYGVNS. V shed 3 bases and J shed 0 bases, with 9 bases lying between them. The CDR3 is 15 residues long. This CDR3 reads CASSDVAHSGNTIYF. Written as DNA, the CDR3 is TGTGCCAGCAGTGATGTGGCCCACTCTGGAAACACCATATATTTT. Drawing the rest from reference TRBV25-1 and TRBJ1-3, the complete variable domain is EADIYQTPRYLVIGTGKKITLECSQTMGHDKMYWYQQDPGMELHLIHYSYGVNSTEKGDLSSESTVSRIRTEHFPLTLESARPSHTSQYLCASSDVAHSGNTIYFGEGSWLTVV.

The genes are TRBV28 and TRBJ2-7; 8 bases align to TRBD2. This CDR3 contains 15 residues. V was clipped by 5 bases and J by 2 bases; unmatched bases: 8. CDR1 and CDR2 (germline): MDHEN, SYDVKM. The CDR3 reads CASSAAGTSPYEQYF. CDR3 bases: TGTGCCAGCAGTGCGGCCGGGACTAGTCCCTACGAGCAGTACTTC.

The rearrangement joins TRBV4-2 to TRBJ2-5; no firm D call. The ends were cut back, 7 bases at V and 4 bases at J, with 16 bases in the middle. The CDR3 contains 14 residues. Germline V gene lookup returns CDR1 LGHNA and CDR2 YNFKEQ. For the CDR3, the DNA is TGTGCCAGCACCCTGTCGACATCTGGAGAGACCCAGTACTTC. It codes for CASTLSTSGETQYF.

This clone was detected once. This sequence joins TRBV10-1 and TRBJ1-1, with D hard to call. Trimming shortened V by 5 bases and J by 4 bases, and 11 bases separated the two germline ends. The CDR3 runs 13 residues. CDR1 is WNHNN and CDR2 is SYGVQD in the germline V gene (reference sequence). In DNA, the CDR3 is TGCGCCAGCAGTTCCATAGGGAGCACTGAAGCTTTCTTT. This encodes CASSSIGSTEAFF.

This chain uses TRBV27 with TRBJ1-4, with D hard to call. The germline CDR1 and CDR2 sequences are MNHEY and SMNVEV (reference sequence). The V gene lost 4 bases and the J gene lost 9 bases, with 21 bases spanning the gap. This CDR3 contains 16 residues. CDR3 residues: CASSSLQLRGGQKLFF. The DNA of the CDR3 is TGTGCCAGCAGTTCCCTACAACTCCGGGGTGGTCAAAAACTGTTTTTT.

The rearrangement uses TRBV13 and TRBJ2-7; D perhaps matches TRBD2 (7 bases). V lost 5 bases and J 4 bases, leaving 27 bases between the germline ends. Germline V gives CDR1 PRHDT, CDR2 FYEKMQ (reference sequence). The CDR3 runs to 18 residues. The CDR3 sequence is CASSAAGPTGLEGYEQYF. The CDR3 DNA follows: TGTGCCAGCAGCGCAGCGGGACCCACAGGGTTAGAGGGGTACGAGCAGTACTTC.

V usage is TRBV5-1 and J usage is TRBJ1-3; 7 bases fit TRBD1. The CDR3 loop spans 14 amino acids. Germline loops: CDR1 SGHRS, CDR2 YFSETQ. The junction had 5 bases not matched to a gene; V was cut back by 0 bases and J by 8 bases. DNA of the CDR3: TGCGCCAGCAGCTTGGGGCAGGGGGTCGACACCATATATTTT. Its protein is CASSLGQGVDTIYF.

The V gene is TRBV4-1, the J gene TRBJ2-6; perhaps TRBD1 as D (6 bases). The germline CDR1 and CDR2 sequences are MGHRA and YSYEKL. V lost 4 bases, J lost 0 bases, and 19 bases lay in between. The CDR3 has 19 residues. The CDR3 DNA reads as TGCGCCAGCAGCCGGAACAGGGATCCCCATCGCTCTGGGGCCAACGTCCTGACTTTC. Translated, it gives CASSRNRDPHRSGANVLTF.